This section outlines one TCR beta chain sequence together with its context. The sample belongs to a study of control samples from healthy donors and cancer patients. Profiled with immunoSEQ multiplex PCR; TCRdb holds only in-frame clones, not every one. The sample yields about 130,000 clones, just under 95% seen once. Losses at the gene ends were 5 bases for V and 6 bases for J; bases not matched to a gene: 7. Looked up from germline, CDR1 is SNHLY and CDR2 is FYNNEI. There are 14 residues in the CDR3. The sequence was collected from a man between 18 and 29 years old in good health. The sequenced material came from blood. The chain employs TRBV2 and TRBJ1-3; 7 nucleotides match TRBD1. CDR3 nucleotide sequence: TGTGCCAGCAGTCCCGACAGGGTTGTAAACACCATATATTTT. Translation gives CASSPDRVVNTIYF.